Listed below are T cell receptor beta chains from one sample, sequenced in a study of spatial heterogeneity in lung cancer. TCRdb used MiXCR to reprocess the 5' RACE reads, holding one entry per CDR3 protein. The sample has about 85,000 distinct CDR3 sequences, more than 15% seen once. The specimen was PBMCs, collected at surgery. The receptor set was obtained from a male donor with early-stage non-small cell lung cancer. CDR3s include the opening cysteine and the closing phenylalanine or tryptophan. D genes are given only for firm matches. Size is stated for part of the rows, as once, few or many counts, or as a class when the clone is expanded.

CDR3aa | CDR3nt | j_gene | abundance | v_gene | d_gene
CASSPAGGQMNEQFF | TGCGCCAGCAGCCCAGCGGGGGGGCAGATGAATGAGCAGTTCTTC | TRBJ2-1 | . | TRBV4-1 | TRBD2
CSVQGYSGYTF | TGCAGCGTACAGGGTTATAGTGGCTACACCTTC | TRBJ1-2 | many | TRBV29-1 | .
CASSLVIGTSGTDTQYF | TGTGCCAGCAGCTTAGTGATTGGGACTAGCGGCACAGATACGCAGTATTTT | TRBJ2-3 | many | TRBV7-2 | TRBD2
CASRPTGGTYEQYF | TGTGCCAGCCGACCGACAGGGGGTACCTACGAGCAGTACTTC | TRBJ2-7 | many | TRBV6-2/TRBV6-3 | TRBD1
CSARRQGAAGELFF | TGCAGTGCTAGAAGACAGGGGGCGGCCGGGGAGCTGTTTTTT | TRBJ2-2 | . | TRBV20-1 | TRBD1
CASSATPDRVEQYF | TGTGCCAGCAGCGCGACCCCGGACAGGGTCGAGCAGTACTTC | TRBJ2-7 | few | TRBV7-6 | TRBD1
CASRRTSGAQETQYF | TGTGCCAGCAGACGAACTAGCGGGGCACAAGAGACCCAGTACTTC | TRBJ2-5 | few | TRBV12-3/TRBV12-4 | TRBD2
CASRPTGVKRGYTF | TGTGCCAGCAGACCGACAGGGGTGAAACGCGGCTACACCTTC | TRBJ1-2 | few | TRBV6-2/TRBV6-3 | TRBD1
CASRLANMDRGVTEAFF | TGTGCAAGTCGCTTAGCGAACATGGACAGGGGTGTCACTGAAGCTTTCTTT | TRBJ1-1 | many | TRBV12-2 | .
CASKGHHYNEQFF | TGCGCCAGCAAGGGCCACCACTACAATGAGCAGTTCTTC | TRBJ2-1 | . | TRBV5-1 | .
CASSPPFGGGYTF | TGTGCCAGCTCACCACCCTTCGGTGGAGGCTACACCTTC | TRBJ1-2 | many | TRBV18 | .
CASSLGNQETQYF | TGTGCCAGCAGCTTAGGGAATCAAGAGACCCAGTACTTC | TRBJ2-5 | few | TRBV7-6 | .
CASRRLQGLTEAFF | TGTGCCAGCAGACGACTCCAGGGGCTCACTGAAGCTTTCTTT | TRBJ1-1 | many | TRBV28 | .
CAITPGPAHEQFF | TGTGCCATCACCCCTGGACCCGCCCATGAGCAGTTCTTC | TRBJ2-1 | . | TRBV10-3 | .
CASSLIRTYEQYF | TGTGCCAGCAGCTTAATTCGGACCTACGAGCAGTACTTC | TRBJ2-7 | . | TRBV7-2 | .